What follows are 21 T cell receptor beta chains derived from one specimen sequenced in a study of CXCR3-negative and CXCR3-positive naive CD8 T cells. Preparation of TRB cDNA libraries relied on 5' RACE carrying UMI labels. Reanalyzing the 5' RACE reads, TCRdb keeps one entry per CDR3 protein, without DNA. Its listing shows around 47,000 distinct CDR3 sequences. The source material was memory CD8+ T cells from blood. These receptors were collected from a human donor in good health. Some clones in this sample may be carry-over from other donors' samples.

The chain couples TRBV11-3 to TRBJ1-3; TCRdb reports TRBD1, a call that lacks DNA to check it against. In germline, CDR1 is SGHNT, CDR2 YENEEA. The CDR3 covers 13 residues. The CDR3 loop reads CASSFGPGDTIYF.

This sequence joins TRBV12-3 or TRBV12-4 and TRBJ2-1; TCRdb names TRBD1, which stays unverified in the absence of DNA. This CDR3 spans 13 amino acids. The CDR3 here is CASSRDRGLEQFF.

The chain joins TRBV28 to TRBJ2-1; there is no DNA to check the TCRdb D call of TRBD1. CDR3 length: 18 residues. Germline CDR1 is MDHEN and CDR2 is SYDVKM. The CDR3 region is CASSSPLGLAPPHNEQFF.

CDR3 residues: CASSYRGTGLYEQYF. V and J are TRBV6-2 or TRBV6-3 and TRBJ2-7. Germline loops: CDR1 MNHEY, CDR2 SVGEGT. The CDR3 contains 15 residues.

The chain links TRBV7-6 to TRBJ1-5. The CDR3 spans 14 residues. Germline CDR1 reads SGHVS; CDR2 reads FNYEAQ. Here the CDR3 reads CASSPELSNQPQHF.

The chain carries TRBV20-1 and TRBJ2-4; TCRdb outputs TRBD2, but without DNA this stays unchecked. CDR3 length: 14 residues. Germline V gene lookup returns CDR1 DFQATT and CDR2 SNEGSKA (reference sequence). CDR3 sequence reads: CSARAVEGQNIQYF.

The V call is TRBV4-3, the J call TRBJ2-7; the D gene TCRdb calls, TRBD1, cannot be checked with no DNA. The CDR3 covers 16 residues. Germline assignment: CDR1 LGHNA and CDR2 YSLEER. CDR3 amino acids: CASSQEYGTGGYEQYF.

The genes are TRBV12-3 or TRBV12-4 and TRBJ1-2. This CDR3 contains 15 residues. CDR3 sequence reads: CASSFTGLGLEGYTF.

The gene calls are TRBV25-1 and TRBJ1-1. This CDR3 is built from 13 residues. Germline CDR1 reads MGHDK; CDR2 reads SYGVNS. Here the CDR3 reads CASSDYMNTEAFF.

The chain is built from TRBV4-2 and TRBJ2-4. The CDR3 loop spans 15 amino acids. Germline V lookup: CDR1 LGHNA, CDR2 YNFKEQ. The CDR3 loop reads CASSGEWTAKNIQYF.

The V call is TRBV7-6, the J call TRBJ2-7; TCRdb indicates TRBD2, and absent DNA this call remains unverified. This CDR3 spans 16 amino acids. Germline CDR1 is SGHVS and CDR2 is FNYEAQ. The CDR3 loop reads CASSLVASGGTYEQYF.

The chain's CDR3 is CAVEGVHGYTF. This chain uses TRBV10-3 with TRBJ1-2; absent DNA, TCRdb's TRBD1 call cannot be checked. The CDR3 has 11 amino acids. CDR1 is ENHRY and CDR2 is SYGVKD in the germline V gene.

CDR3 sequence reads: CASSLAQGSYEQYF. The chain employs TRBV11-1 and TRBJ2-7; there is no DNA to check the TCRdb D call of TRBD1. This CDR3 has 14 residues. The germline gives CDR1 SGHAT, CDR2 FQDESV (reference sequence).

J is TRBJ1-2 and V is TRBV6-1. CDR1 is MNHNS and CDR2 is SASEGT in the germline V gene. The length of the CDR3 is 12 residues. The CDR3 region is CASPAAGSGYTF.

The chain joins TRBV28 to TRBJ1-5. This CDR3 spans 15 amino acids. Germline-derived CDR1 and CDR2 are MDHEN and SYDVKM. CDR3 in amino acids: CASSLGKYGNQPQHF. The entire variable domain, with the rest obtained from reference TRBV28 and TRBJ1-5, is as follows: DVKVTQSSRYLVKRTGEKVFLECVQDMDHENMFWYRQDPGLGLRLIYFSYDVKMKEKGDIPEGYSVSREKKERFSLILESASTNQTSMYLCASSLGKYGNQPQHFGDGTRLSIL.

The rearrangement uses TRBV13 and TRBJ1-1; TCRdb's D gene call, TRBD1, goes unchecked for lack of DNA. The CDR3 sequence is 14 residues long. CDR1 is PRHDT, CDR2 FYEKMQ, per germline (reference sequence). CDR3 in amino acids: CASSLNAGRGTAFF.

The gene calls are TRBV15 and TRBJ1-3. This CDR3 is 14 amino acids long. Germline V CDR1 and CDR2: LNHNV, YYDKDF (reference sequence). The CDR3 region is CATSGGTEGNTIYF.

CDR3 sequence: CSVQGTAGEGYGYTF. The chain couples TRBV29-1 to TRBJ1-2. This CDR3 is built from 15 residues. From germline, CDR1 is SQVTM and CDR2 ANQGSEA.

The genes are TRBV5-6 and TRBJ2-7; the TRBD1 assignment by TCRdb is unverifiable without DNA. Germline CDR1 reads SGHDT; CDR2 reads YYEEEE. The CDR3 length is 14 residues. CDR3 amino acids: CDSSRPGRQYEQYF.

The V gene is TRBV10-3, the J gene TRBJ2-3. Germline V CDR1 and CDR2: ENHRY, SYGVKD. The CDR3 sequence is 12 residues long. CDR3 amino acids: CAIGVSADTQYF.

This chain joins TRBV7-8 and TRBJ2-7; the D call from TCRdb, TRBD2, cannot be confirmed without DNA. This CDR3 spans 15 amino acids. Germline loops: CDR1 SGHVS, CDR2 FQNEAQ. CDR3 sequence: CASSPGGARDYEQYF.